This TCR beta chain was sequenced in a study of blood T cell repertoires in COVID-19. Whole-study context: PBMCs, B-cell-depleted T cells, or T cells were the source of the cDNA or gDNA that made up the material.

Seattle patient enrollment occurred during active infection, with longitudinal follow-up thereafter. Produced via immunoSEQ multiplex PCR; TCRdb's table is partial and in-frame only. Among about 480,000 clones listed, 75% to 90% were seen once. The germline V gene has CDR1 WNHNN and CDR2 SYGVQD (reference sequence). Deletions cut 2 bases from V and 5 bases from J, with 7 bases between. The CDR3 consists of 14 residues. Sequencing was done on a sample of peripheral blood. The chain combines TRBV10-1 with TRBJ1-6; possibly TRBD1 for D (5 bases). The origin of this receptor is a man younger than 35 with COVID-19, enrolled during active disease. The CDR3 is CASSEGRDNSPLHF. CDR3 DNA sequence: TGCGCCAGCAGTGAGGGCAGGGATAATTCACCCCTCCACTTT.